The 18 T cell receptor beta chains reported below all come from one sample, sequenced in a study of T cell repertoires in cytomegalovirus infection. No antigen has been assigned to these receptors. One entry per CDR3 protein results from TCRdb running MiXCR on the reads. The table has roughly 860,000 distinct CDR3 sequences, 30% to 35% seen once; the top ten hold approximately 13%. The material was cultured CD8+ T cells from PBMCs, obtained from culture after CMV antigen stimulation. These receptors originate from a human donor in good health (CMV status not recorded). Some clones in this sample may be carry-over from other donors' samples.

This clonotype has only a few counts. The CDR3 sequence is CASTWDASYEQYF. CDR3 DNA: TGTGCCAGTACCTGGGACGCATCCTACGAGCAGTACTTC. The chain has TRBV6-1 and TRBJ2-7, with D perhaps being TRBD1 or TRBD2 (5 bases each). Between the trimmed V and J ends, which lost 9 bases and 1 base, there was a span of 13 bases. Germline V CDR1 and CDR2: MNHNS, SASEGT. This CDR3 has 13 amino acids.

The rearrangement joins TRBV10-3 to TRBJ2-1, with D uncertain. Trimming cost V 0 bases and J 10 bases, with 7 bases left between them. The CDR3 has 12 residues. Germline V gene sequence: CDR1 ENHRY, CDR2 SYGVKD. The CDR3 DNA is TGTGCCATCAGTGAGTCTGGTCGAGAGCAGTTCTTC. The encoded protein is CAISESGREQFF.

V and J are TRBV4-2 and TRBJ2-2; 9 positions agree with TRBD2. The CDR3 covers 19 residues. Germline-derived CDR1 and CDR2 are LGHNA and YNFKEQ. The V and J ends lost 2 bases and 1 base, in that order; junction bases with no gene match: 11. The DNA for the CDR3 is TGTGCCAGCAGCCAACCTCACGAGGCTAGCGGGGTGAACACCGGGGAGCTGTTTTTT. Translation gives CASSQPHEASGVNTGELFF.

This clonotype was seen more than once but under ten times. This CDR3 is CASSLDRAIEEQYF. CDR3 DNA sequence: TGTGCCAGCAGCTTAGATAGAGCAATCGAAGAGCAGTACTTC. The J gene is TRBJ2-7, the V gene TRBV7-6; D is undetermined. The CDR3 length is 14 residues. V was cut by 1 base and J by 7 bases, with 14 bases left in between. Germline CDR1 and CDR2: SGHVS and FNYEAQ. The entire variable domain, with the rest obtained from reference TRBV7-6 and TRBJ2-7, is as follows: GAGVSQSPRYKVTKRGQDVALRCDPISGHVSLYWYRQALGQGPEFLTYFNYEAQQDKSGLPNDRFSAERPEGSISTLTIQRTEQRDSAMYRCASSLDRAIEEQYFGPGTRLTVT.

As to this clonotype: This sequence may be a read error, since a much larger clone differs from it by one base. The chain employs TRBV11-2 and TRBJ2-7; no definite D call. The germline gives CDR1 SGHAT, CDR2 FQNNGV. V was trimmed by 4 bases and J by 3 bases, leaving 1 base between them. There are 10 residues in the CDR3. DNA for the CDR3: TGTGCCAGCAGCTACTACGAGCAGTACTTC. Residues: CASSYYEQYF.

The rearrangement joins TRBV5-4 to TRBJ2-3; 13 bases fit TRBD2. Germline values: CDR1 SGHNT, CDR2 YYREEE (reference sequence). This CDR3 has 15 residues. J was trimmed by 5 bases and V by 2 bases; bases with no gene match: 2. The CDR3 here is CASSLWTSGGDTQYF. The CDR3 nucleotides are TGTGCCAGCAGCTTATGGACTAGCGGGGGAGATACGCAGTATTTT.

There are many counts of this clonotype. The J gene is TRBJ2-1, the V gene TRBV7-6; 15 bases fit TRBD2. Germline loops: CDR1 SGHVS, CDR2 FNYEAQ. Germline trimming cut 5 bases from V and 7 bases from J; bases unmatched to any gene: 9. This CDR3 spans 17 amino acids. The CDR3 DNA follows: TGTGCCAGCAGCCCAAGGACTAGCGGGGGGGCCATAAATGAGCAGTTCTTC. Amino acids: CASSPRTSGGAINEQFF. Full variable domain (missing parts from reference TRBV7-6 and TRBJ2-1): GAGVSQSPRYKVTKRGQDVALRCDPISGHVSLYWYRQALGQGPEFLTYFNYEAQQDKSGLPNDRFSAERPEGSISTLTIQRTEQRDSAMYRCASSPRTSGGAINEQFFGPGTRLTVL.

The chain combines TRBV12-3 or TRBV12-4 with TRBJ2-2; perhaps TRBD1 as D (5 bases). The CDR3 is made up of 14 amino acids. Trimming left V 5 bases short and J 3 bases short, with 10 bases between. This CDR3 reads CASSQQVYTGELFF. CDR3 sequence (DNA): TGTGCCAGCAGTCAACAGGTTTACACCGGGGAGCTGTTTTTT.

This clonotype showed up just once. A much larger clone lies one base from this, so it may be a read error. The J gene is TRBJ1-1, the V gene TRBV28; no clear D gene. The CDR3 sequence is 15 residues long. Germline CDR1 MDHEN, CDR2 SYDVKM. CDR3 DNA: TGTGCCGGCAGTTTGCGGCAACGGATCGACACTGAAGCTTTCTTT. Its protein product is CAGSLRQRIDTEAFF.

V gene TRBV6-1 combines with J gene TRBJ1-1, with TRBD1 identical over 9 bases. CDR3 length equals 16 residues. The V segment lost 3 bases and the J segment 1 base; nucleotides outside the gene matches: 6. Germline V gene sequence: CDR1 MNHNS, CDR2 SASEGT. CDR3 sequence (DNA): TGTGCCAGCAGTGACGTTACAGGGGGCTGGAACACTGAAGCTTTCTTT. Translating gives CASSDVTGGWNTEAFF.

This chain connects TRBV24-1 to TRBJ2-3, with 9 bases that match TRBD2. There are 15 residues in the CDR3. From germline, CDR1 is KGHDR and CDR2 SFDVKD. Trimming at V came to 4 bases and at J to 0 bases, leaving 1 base not matched to a gene. DNA of the CDR3: TGTGCCACCAGTGAGCTAGCGGGGAGCACAGATACGCAGTATTTT. It codes for CATSELAGSTDTQYF.

The chain joins TRBV12-5 to TRBJ1-2, with a possible D match to TRBD1 (5 bases). Germline V gene lookup returns CDR1 LGHNT and CDR2 FRNRAP. Deletions cut 0 bases from V and 4 bases from J, with 15 bases between. The CDR3 has 16 residues. The CDR3: CASGLVSGGYSYGYTF. CDR3 in DNA: TGTGCTAGTGGTTTGGTATCGGGGGGTTACTCCTATGGCTACACCTTC. Using reference TRBV12-5 and TRBJ1-2 for the parts outside the CDR3, the full variable domain is DARVTQTPRHKVTEMGQEVTMRCQPILGHNTVFWYRQTMMQGLELLAYFRNRAPLDDSGMPKDRFSAEMPDATLATLKIQPSEPRDSAVYFCASGLVSGGYSYGYTFGSGTRLTVV.

As regards this clonotype: A much larger clone lies a single base off, so this may be a read error. This chain links TRBV7-6 with TRBJ1-2; 9 bases match TRBD1. CDR3 length: 14 residues. Germline lookup yields CDR1 SGHVS and CDR2 FNYEAQ. CDR3 bases: TGTACCAGCAGCCAACAGGGGGCGGTGAGAGGCTACACCTTC. Its protein product is CTSSQQGAVRGYTF.

This clonotype was found a few times. The gene calls are TRBV6-5 and TRBJ1-2; D gene unclear. Germline V gives CDR1 MNHEY, CDR2 SVGAGI. Trimming cost V 6 bases and J 4 bases, with 9 bases left between them. This CDR3 comprises 12 residues. The CDR3 reads CASSPGIYGYTF. The CDR3 DNA reads as TGTGCCAGCAGCCCCGGGATCTATGGCTACACCTTC.

V is TRBV28 and J is TRBJ1-1; D is possibly TRBD1 (5 bases). Germline V CDR1 and CDR2: MDHEN, SYDVKM. There are 14 residues in the CDR3. Trimming pared 2 bases from V and 7 bases from J, leaving 14 bases between. DNA of the CDR3: TGTGCCAGCAGTTTACTAGGCAGGGCCGGTGAAGCTTTCTTT. This encodes CASSLLGRAGEAFF.

The rearrangement uses TRBV14 and TRBJ1-2; D might be TRBD1 (5 bases). V lost 7 bases and J 8 bases, leaving 17 bases between the germline ends. The CDR3 runs 13 residues. CDR1 is SGHDN, CDR2 FVKESK, per germline. This chain's CDR3 is CASNQGGARGYTF. The CDR3 region has the DNA TGTGCCAGCAATCAAGGAGGGGCAAGGGGCTACACCTTC.

This clonotype was seen only a few times. V usage is TRBV24-1 and J usage is TRBJ1-5; perhaps TRBD1 as D (6 bases). Trimming left V 4 bases short and J 7 bases short, with 13 bases between. This CDR3 region has 14 residues. Germline V gene data show CDR1 as KGHDR and CDR2 as SFDVKD. The CDR3 DNA follows: TGTGCCACCAGTGAACCCAGGGGAATGCAGCCCCAGCATTTT. This sequence encodes CATSEPRGMQPQHF.

This clonotype turned up a few times. The rearrangement links TRBV28 to TRBJ2-5, with TRBD2 matching 10 bases. The junction had 7 bases not matched to a gene; V was cut back by 5 bases and J by 1 base. CDR1 MDHEN and CDR2 SYDVKM come from the germline V gene. The CDR3 totals 16 residues. CDR3: CASSGLAGAFQETQYF. CDR3 in DNA: TGTGCCAGCAGTGGTCTAGCGGGGGCGTTCCAAGAGACCCAGTACTTC.